The clone carrying this T cell receptor beta chain appeared many times. The antigen is undetermined. TCRdb re-called the 5' RACE reads with MiXCR, one entry per CDR3 protein. In the table there are a few hundred thousand distinct CDR3 sequences, approximately 7.4% of which are singletons. This record comes from a study of CD8 T cells in ankylosing spondylitis. Germline CDR1 WNHNN, CDR2 SYGVQD (reference sequence). The junction had 6 bases not matched to a gene; V was cut back by 8 bases and J by 6 bases. The length of the CDR3 is 13 residues. General study findings and limits: From matched ankylosing spondylitis synovial fluid, disease-linked clones were reportedly recovered at significantly enriched levels. Characteristic, it appeared, of ankylosing spondylitis blood was a TCR beta motif of 7 or 8 highly homologous variants. Previously reported in reactive arthritis synovial fluid and blood were some of the motif variants.

Sequenced: blood, either unsorted or a sorted T cell fraction (not recorded which). The clonotype comes from a male donor with ankylosing spondylitis. J is TRBJ2-3 and V is TRBV10-1, with TRBD2 matching over 9 bases. The CDR3 loop reads CASVAGEGDTQYF. CDR3 nucleotides: TGCGCCAGCGTAGCGGGAGAGGGCGATACGCAGTATTTT.